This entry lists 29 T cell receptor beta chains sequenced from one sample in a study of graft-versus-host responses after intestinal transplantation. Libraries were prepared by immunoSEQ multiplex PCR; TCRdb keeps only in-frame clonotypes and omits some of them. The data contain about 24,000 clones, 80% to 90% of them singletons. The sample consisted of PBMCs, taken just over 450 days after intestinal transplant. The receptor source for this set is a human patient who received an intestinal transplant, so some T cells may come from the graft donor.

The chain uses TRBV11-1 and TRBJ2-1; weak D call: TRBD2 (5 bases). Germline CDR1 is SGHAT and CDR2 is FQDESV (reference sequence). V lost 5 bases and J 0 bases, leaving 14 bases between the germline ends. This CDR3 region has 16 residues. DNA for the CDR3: TGTGCCAGCAGCCCCGGAGACTACTTCTCCTACAATGAGCAGTTCTTC. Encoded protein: CASSPGDYFSYNEQFF.

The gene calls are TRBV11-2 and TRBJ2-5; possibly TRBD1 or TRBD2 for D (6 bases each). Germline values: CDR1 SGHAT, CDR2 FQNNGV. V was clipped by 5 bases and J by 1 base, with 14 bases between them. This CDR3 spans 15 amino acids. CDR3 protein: CASSERGGLQETQYF. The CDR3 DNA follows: TGTGCCAGCAGCGAAAGAGGGGGGCTCCAAGAGACCCAGTACTTC.

The CDR3 protein is CASSLGQLISYEQYF. The CDR3 nucleotides read TGTGCCAGCAGCTTAGGGCAGCTAATCTCCTACGAGCAGTACTTC. The chain combines TRBV11-3 with TRBJ2-7, with unresolved D. The V end was cut by 1 base, the J end by 0 bases, with 10 bases between. CDR1 and CDR2 (germline): SGHNT, YENEEA. The CDR3 loop spans 15 amino acids.

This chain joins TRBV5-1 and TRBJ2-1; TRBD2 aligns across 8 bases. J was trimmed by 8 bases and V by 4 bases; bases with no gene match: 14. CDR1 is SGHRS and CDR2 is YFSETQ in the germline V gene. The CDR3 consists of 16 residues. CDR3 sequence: CASSPEGFGTRYEQFF. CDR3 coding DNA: TGCGCCAGCAGCCCGGAGGGTTTCGGGACTAGGTATGAGCAGTTCTTC.

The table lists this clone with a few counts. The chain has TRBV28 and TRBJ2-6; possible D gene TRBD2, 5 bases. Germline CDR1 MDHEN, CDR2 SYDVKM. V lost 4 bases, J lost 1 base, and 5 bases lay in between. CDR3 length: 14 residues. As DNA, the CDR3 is TGTGCCAGCAGTTCGGGGTCTGGGGCCAACGTCCTGACTTTC. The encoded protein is CASSSGSGANVLTF.

CDR3: CASSLLPSGSDETQYF. The CDR3 bases are TGCGCCAGCAGCTTGTTGCCTAGCGGGAGTGATGAGACCCAGTACTTC. The gene calls are TRBV5-1 and TRBJ2-5; the match to TRBD2 covers 10 bases. This CDR3 comprises 16 residues. After removal of 1 base from V and 5 bases from J, the junction contained 8 bases not matched to a gene. CDR1 SGHRS and CDR2 YFSETQ come from the germline V gene.

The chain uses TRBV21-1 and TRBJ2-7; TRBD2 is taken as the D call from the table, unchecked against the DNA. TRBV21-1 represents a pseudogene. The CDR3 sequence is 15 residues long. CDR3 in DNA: TGTGCCAGCAGCAACTACAGCGGGAGAGGCCACGAGCAGTACTTC. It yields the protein CASSNYSGRGHEQYF.

This chain's CDR3 is CASSERVWTMRFYEQYF. The CDR3 nucleotides are TGTGCCAGCAGTGAACGGGTGTGGACTATGCGATTCTACGAGCAGTACTTC. This chain uses TRBV6-1 with TRBJ2-7, with D perhaps TRBD2 (6 bases). The CDR3 runs to 17 residues. Trimming took 2 bases from V and 3 from J, leaving 20 bases between them. Germline V CDR1 and CDR2: MNHNS, SASEGT.

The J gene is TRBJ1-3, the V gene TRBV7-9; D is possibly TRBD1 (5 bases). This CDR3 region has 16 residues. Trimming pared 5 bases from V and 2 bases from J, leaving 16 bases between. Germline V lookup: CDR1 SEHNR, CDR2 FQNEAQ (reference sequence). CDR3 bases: TGTGCCAGCAGCCCGCGGGGGGGGACCCCTGGAAACACCATATATTTT. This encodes CASSPRGGTPGNTIYF.

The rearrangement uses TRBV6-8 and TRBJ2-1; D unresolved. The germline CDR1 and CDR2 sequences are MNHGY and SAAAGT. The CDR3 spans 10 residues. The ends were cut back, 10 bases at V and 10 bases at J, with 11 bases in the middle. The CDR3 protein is CATRSREQFF. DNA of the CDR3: TGTGCCACCCGATCTCGCGAGCAGTTCTTC.

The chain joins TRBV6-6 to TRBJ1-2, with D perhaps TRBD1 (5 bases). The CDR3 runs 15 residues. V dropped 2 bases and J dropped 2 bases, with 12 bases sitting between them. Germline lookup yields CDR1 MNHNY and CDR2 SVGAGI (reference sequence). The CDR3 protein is CASSYAGTENYGYTF. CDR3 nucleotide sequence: TGTGCCAGCAGTTACGCCGGGACGGAGAACTATGGCTACACCTTC.

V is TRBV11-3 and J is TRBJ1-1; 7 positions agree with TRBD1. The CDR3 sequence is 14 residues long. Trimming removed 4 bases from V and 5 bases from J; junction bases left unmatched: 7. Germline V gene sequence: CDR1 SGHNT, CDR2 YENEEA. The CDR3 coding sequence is TGTGCCAGCAGCTCTCAGGGGGGTGGGACTGAAGCTTTCTTT. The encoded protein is CASSSQGGGTEAFF.

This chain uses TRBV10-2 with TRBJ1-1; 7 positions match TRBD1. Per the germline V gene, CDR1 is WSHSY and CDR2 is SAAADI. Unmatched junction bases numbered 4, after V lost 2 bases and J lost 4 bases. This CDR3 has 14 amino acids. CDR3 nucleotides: TGCGCCAGCAGTGAGGCAGGGGGAGTCACTGAAGCTTTCTTT. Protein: CASSEAGGVTEAFF.

CDR3 sequence (DNA): TGTGCCAGCAGTTTTGGAGTGTGGGCTAGCGGGACGGACGAGCAGTACTTC. This codes for CASSFGVWASGTDEQYF. The J gene is TRBJ2-7, the V gene TRBV28, with 9 bases matching TRBD2. With 3 bases clipped from V and 5 bases from J, the junction kept 14 bases outside the gene matches. Germline CDR1 is MDHEN and CDR2 is SYDVKM. The length of the CDR3 is 17 residues.

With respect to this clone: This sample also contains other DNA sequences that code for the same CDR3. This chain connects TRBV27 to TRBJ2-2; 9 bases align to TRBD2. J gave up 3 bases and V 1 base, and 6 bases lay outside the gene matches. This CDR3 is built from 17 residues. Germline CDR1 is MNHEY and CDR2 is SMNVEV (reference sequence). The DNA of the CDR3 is TGTGCCAGCAGTTTATTGGGCGGGAGGGGGCACACCGGGGAGCTGTTTTTT. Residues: CASSLLGGRGHTGELFF.

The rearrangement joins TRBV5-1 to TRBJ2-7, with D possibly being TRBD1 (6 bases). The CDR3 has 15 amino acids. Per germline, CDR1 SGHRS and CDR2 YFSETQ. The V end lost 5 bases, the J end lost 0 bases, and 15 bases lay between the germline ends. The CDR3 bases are TGCGCCAGCAGATTAGGGGACACCTTCTCCTACGAGCAGTACTTC. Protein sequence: CASRLGDTFSYEQYF. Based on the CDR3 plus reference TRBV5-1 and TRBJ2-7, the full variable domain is KAGVTQTPRYLIKTRGQQVTLSCSPISGHRSVSWYQQTPGQGLQFLFEYFSETQRNKGNFPGRFSGRQFSNSRSEMNVSTLELGDSALYLCASRLGDTFSYEQYFGPGTRLTVT.

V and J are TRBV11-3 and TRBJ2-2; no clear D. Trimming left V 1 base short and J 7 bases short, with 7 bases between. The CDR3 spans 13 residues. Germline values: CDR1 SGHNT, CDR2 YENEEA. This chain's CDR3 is CASSLVRVGELFF. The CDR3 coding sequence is TGTGCCAGCAGCTTAGTTCGCGTCGGGGAGCTGTTTTTT.

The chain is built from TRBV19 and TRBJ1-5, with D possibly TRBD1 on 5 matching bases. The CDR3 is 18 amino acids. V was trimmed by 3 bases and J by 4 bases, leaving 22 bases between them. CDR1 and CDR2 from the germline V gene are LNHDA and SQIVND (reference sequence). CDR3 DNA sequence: TGTGCCAGTAGTATTTTTTTCAGGCAGGGTTTTTTAAATCAGCCCCAGCATTTT. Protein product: CASSIFFRQGFLNQPQHF.

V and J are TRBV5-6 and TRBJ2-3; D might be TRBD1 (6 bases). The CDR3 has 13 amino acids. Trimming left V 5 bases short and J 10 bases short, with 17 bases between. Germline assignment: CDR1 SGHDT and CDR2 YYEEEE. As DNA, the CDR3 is TGTGCCAGCAGAGGACAGCCATCTGGTTCGCAGTATTTT. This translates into CASRGQPSGSQYF.

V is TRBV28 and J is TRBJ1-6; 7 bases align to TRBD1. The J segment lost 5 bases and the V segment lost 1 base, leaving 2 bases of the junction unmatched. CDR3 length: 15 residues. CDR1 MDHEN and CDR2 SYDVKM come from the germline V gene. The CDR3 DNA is TGTGCCAGCAGTTTATTTGGGACAGATAATTCACCCCTCCACTTT. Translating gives CASSLFGTDNSPLHF.

Here the CDR3 DNA reads TGTGCCAGCAGCCCCGGACAGGGGGAAGCTTTCTTT. Translated: CASSPGQGEAFF. V gene TRBV7-3 combines with J gene TRBJ1-1, with TRBD1 matching over 9 bases. Germline CDR1 reads SGHTA; CDR2 reads FQGTGA. V gave up 5 bases and J gave up 8 bases; unmatched junction bases: 3. This CDR3 has 12 amino acids.

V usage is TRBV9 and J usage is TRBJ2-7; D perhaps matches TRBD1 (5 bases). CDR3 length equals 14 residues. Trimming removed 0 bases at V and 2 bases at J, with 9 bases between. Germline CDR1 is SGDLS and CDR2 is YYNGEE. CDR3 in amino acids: CASSVEIRAYEQYF. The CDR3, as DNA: TGTGCCAGCAGCGTAGAGATCAGGGCCTACGAGCAGTACTTC.

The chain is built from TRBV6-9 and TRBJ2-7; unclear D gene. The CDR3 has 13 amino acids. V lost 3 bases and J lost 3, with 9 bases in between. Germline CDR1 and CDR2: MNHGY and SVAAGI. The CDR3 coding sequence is TGTGCCAGCAGTTACCAGGACGGCTACGAGCAGTACTTC. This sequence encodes CASSYQDGYEQYF.

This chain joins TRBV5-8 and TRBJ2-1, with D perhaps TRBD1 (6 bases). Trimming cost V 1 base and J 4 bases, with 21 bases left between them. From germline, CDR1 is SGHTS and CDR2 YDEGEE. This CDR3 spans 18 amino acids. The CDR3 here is CASSLSKGVKGVYNEQFF. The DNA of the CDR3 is TGTGCCAGCAGCTTGTCTAAGGGAGTCAAGGGGGTATACAATGAGCAGTTCTTC.

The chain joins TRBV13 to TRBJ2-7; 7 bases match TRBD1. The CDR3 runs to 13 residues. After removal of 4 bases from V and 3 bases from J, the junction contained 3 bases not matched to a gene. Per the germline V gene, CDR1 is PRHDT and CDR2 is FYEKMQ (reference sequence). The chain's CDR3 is CASSSGQDYEQYF. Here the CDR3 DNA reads TGTGCCAGCAGCTCAGGACAGGACTACGAGCAGTACTTC.

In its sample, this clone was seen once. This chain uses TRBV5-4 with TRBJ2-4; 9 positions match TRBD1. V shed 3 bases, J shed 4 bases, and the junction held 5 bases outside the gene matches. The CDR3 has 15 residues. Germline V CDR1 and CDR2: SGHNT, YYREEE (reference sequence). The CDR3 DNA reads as TGTGCCAGCAGCTCCCAACAGGGGGCTAAAAACATTCAGTACTTC. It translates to CASSSQQGAKNIQYF.

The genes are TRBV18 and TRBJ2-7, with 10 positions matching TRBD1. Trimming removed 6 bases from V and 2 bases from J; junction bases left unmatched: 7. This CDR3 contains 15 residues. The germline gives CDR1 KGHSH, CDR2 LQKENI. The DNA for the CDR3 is TGTGCCAGCTCCCCGGGACAGGGGATCGCCTACGAGCAGTACTTC. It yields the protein CASSPGQGIAYEQYF.

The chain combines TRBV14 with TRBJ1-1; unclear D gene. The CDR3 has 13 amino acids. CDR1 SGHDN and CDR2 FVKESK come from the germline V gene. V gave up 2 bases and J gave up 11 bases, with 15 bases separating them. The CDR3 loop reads CASSQPGVPGAFF. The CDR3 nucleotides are TGTGCCAGCAGCCAACCCGGGGTCCCTGGCGCTTTCTTT.

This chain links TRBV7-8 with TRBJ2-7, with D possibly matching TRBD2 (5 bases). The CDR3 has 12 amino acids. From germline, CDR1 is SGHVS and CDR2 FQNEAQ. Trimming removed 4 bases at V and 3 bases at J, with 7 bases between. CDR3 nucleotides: TGTGCCAGCAGCTCAGAGGGCTACGAGCAGTACTTC. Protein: CASSSEGYEQYF.